This T cell receptor (beta chain) came from a study of T-cell reconstitution after alpha-beta-depleted transplantation in children. This clonotype was picked up a small number of times. V shed 2 bases, J shed 3 bases, and the junction held 9 bases outside the gene matches. The CDR3 has 18 residues. Per the germline V gene, CDR1 is LGHNA and CDR2 is YSLEER. The TCRbeta library was prepared with unique molecular identifiers. TCRdb recomputed calls from the PCR reads with MiXCR, one row per CDR3 protein. The table shows about 640,000 distinct CDR3 sequences, with around 17% occurring only once. The source material was PBMCs from the stem cell graft donor, sampled from the stem cell graft. The chain recombines TRBV4-3 with TRBJ2-1, with 11 bases identical to TRBD1. The sequence derives from a human donor who donated a stem cell graft to a child with acute myeloid leukemia. In DNA form, the CDR3 reads TGCGCCAGCAGCCAATTGGGGTTCGGGACAGGGGGCTACAATGAGCAGTTCTTC. Residues: CASSQLGFGTGGYNEQFF.